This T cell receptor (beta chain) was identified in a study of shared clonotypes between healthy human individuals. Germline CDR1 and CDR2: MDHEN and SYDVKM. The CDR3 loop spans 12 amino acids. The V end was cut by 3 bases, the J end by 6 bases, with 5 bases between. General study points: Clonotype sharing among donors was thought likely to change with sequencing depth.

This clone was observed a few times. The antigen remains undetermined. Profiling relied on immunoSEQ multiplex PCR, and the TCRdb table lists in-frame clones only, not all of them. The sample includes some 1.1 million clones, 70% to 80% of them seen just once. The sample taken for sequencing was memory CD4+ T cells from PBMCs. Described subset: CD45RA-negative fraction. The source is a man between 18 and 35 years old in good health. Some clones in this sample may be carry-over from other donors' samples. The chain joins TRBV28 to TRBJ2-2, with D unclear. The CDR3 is CASSFGPGELFF. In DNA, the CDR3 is TGTGCCAGCAGTTTCGGGCCCGGGGAGCTGTTTTTT.